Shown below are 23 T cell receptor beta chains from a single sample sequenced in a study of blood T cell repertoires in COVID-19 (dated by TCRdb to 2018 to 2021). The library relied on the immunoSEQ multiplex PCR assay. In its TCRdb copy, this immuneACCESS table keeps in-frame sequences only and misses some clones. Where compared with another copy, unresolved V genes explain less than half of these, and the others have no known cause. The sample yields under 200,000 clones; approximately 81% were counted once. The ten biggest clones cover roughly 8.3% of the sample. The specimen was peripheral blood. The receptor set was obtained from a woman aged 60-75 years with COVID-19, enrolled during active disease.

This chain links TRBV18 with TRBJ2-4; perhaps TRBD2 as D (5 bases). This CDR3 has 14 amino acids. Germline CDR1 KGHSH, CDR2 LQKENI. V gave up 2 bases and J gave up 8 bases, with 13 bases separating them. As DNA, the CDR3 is TGTGCCAGCTCACCAGCATCGGGATCAGACATTCAGTACTTC. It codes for CASSPASGSDIQYF.

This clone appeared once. The CDR3 DNA reads as TGTGCCAGCAGCGCTGGGACAGGGTACAAGAGCACAGATACGCAGTATTTT. Translated, it gives CASSAGTGYKSTDTQYF. The chain carries TRBV7-8 and TRBJ2-3, with 9 bases identical to TRBD1. Germline trimming cut 5 bases from V and 0 bases from J; bases unmatched to any gene: 9. Germline V gene sequence: CDR1 SGHVS, CDR2 FQNEAQ. The CDR3 totals 17 residues.

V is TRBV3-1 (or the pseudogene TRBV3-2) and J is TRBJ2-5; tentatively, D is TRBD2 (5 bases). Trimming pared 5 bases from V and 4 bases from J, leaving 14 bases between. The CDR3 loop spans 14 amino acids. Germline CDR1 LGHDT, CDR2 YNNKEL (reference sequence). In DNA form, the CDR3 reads TGTGCCAGCAGCGCCAGGACTTCCAGAGAGACCCAGTACTTC. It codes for CASSARTSRETQYF.

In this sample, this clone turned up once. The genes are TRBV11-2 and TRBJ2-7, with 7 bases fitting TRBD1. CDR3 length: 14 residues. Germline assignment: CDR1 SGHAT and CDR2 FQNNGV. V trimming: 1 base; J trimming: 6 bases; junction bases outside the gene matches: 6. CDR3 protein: CASSLATGVLEQYF. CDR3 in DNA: TGTGCCAGCAGCTTAGCCACAGGGGTACTCGAGCAGTACTTC.

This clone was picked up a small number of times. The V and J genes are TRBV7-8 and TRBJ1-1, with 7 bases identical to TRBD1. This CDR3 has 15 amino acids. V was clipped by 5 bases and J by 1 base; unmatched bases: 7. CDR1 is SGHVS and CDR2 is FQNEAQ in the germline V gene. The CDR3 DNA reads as TGTGCCAGCAGCCTAGAGGGGGCTGGGAACACTGAAGCTTTCTTT. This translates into CASSLEGAGNTEAFF.

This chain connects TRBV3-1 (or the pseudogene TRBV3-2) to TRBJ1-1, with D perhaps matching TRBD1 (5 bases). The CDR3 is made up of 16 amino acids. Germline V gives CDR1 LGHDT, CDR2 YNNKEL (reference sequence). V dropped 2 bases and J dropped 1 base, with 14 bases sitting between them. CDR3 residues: CASSQRTGGGNTEAFF. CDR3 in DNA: TGTGCCAGCAGCCAACGTACTGGGGGGGGGAACACTGAAGCTTTCTTT.

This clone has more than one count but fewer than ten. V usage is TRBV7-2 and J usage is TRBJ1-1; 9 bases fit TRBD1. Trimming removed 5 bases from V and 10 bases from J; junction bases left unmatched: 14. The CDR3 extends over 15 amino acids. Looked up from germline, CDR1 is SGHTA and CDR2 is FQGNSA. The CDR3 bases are TGTGCCAGCAGCCCCCAGACAGGGGGGAACTTTCGAGCTTTCTTT. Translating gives CASSPQTGGNFRAFF.

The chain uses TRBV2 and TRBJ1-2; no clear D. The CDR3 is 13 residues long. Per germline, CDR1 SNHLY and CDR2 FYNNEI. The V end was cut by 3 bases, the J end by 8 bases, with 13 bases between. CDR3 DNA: TGTGCCAGCAGTGATTCTGGCAGGAACGGCTACACCTTC. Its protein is CASSDSGRNGYTF.

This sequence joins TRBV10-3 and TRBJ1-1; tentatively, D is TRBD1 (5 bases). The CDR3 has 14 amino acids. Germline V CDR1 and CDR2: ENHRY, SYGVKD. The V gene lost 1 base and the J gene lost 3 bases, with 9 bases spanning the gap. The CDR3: CAISEWQGHTEAFF. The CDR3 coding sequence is TGTGCCATCAGTGAGTGGCAGGGTCACACTGAAGCTTTCTTT.

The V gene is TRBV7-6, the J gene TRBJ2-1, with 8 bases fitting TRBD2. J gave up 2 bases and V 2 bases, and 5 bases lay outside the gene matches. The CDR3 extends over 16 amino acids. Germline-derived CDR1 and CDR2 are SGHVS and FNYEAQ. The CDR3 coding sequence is TGTGCCAGCAGCTTAAGTCCGGGGGGGACCTACAATGAGCAGTTCTTC. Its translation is CASSLSPGGTYNEQFF. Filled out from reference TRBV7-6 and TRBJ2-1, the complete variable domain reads GAGVSQSPRYKVTKRGQDVALRCDPISGHVSLYWYRQALGQGPEFLTYFNYEAQQDKSGLPNDRFSAERPEGSISTLTIQRTEQRDSAMYRCASSLSPGGTYNEQFFGPGTRLTVL.

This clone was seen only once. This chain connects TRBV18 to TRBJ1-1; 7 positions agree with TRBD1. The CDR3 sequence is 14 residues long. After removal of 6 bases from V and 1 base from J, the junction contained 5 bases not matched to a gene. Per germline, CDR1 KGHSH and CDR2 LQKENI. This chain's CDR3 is CASSIQGKNTEAFF. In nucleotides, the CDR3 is TGTGCCAGCTCCATACAGGGGAAGAACACTGAAGCTTTCTTT.

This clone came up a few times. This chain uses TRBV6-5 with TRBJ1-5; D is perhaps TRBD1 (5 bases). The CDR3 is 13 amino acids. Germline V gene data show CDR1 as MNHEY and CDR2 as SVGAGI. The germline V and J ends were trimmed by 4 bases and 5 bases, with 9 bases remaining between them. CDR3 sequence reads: CASSSGIDQPQHF. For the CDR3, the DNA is TGTGCCAGCAGTTCAGGGATTGATCAGCCCCAGCATTTT.

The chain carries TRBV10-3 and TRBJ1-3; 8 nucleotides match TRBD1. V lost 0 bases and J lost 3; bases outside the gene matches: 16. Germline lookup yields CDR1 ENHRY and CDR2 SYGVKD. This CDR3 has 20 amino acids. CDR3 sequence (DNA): TGTGCCATCAGTGAGTCGGGGACAGGCCGAGCACAGCTGGGTGGAAACACCATATATTTT. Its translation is CAISESGTGRAQLGGNTIYF.

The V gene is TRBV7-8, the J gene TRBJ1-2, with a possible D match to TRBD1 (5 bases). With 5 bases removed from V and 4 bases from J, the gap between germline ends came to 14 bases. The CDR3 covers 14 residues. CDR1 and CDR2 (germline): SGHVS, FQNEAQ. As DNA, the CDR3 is TGTGCCAGCAGCCCCCGGGGGGAATCCTATGGCTACACCTTC. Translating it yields CASSPRGESYGYTF. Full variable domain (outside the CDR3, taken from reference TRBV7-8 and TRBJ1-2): GAGVSQSPRYKVAKRGQDVALRCDPISGHVSLFWYQQALGQGPEFLTYFQNEAQLDKSGLPSDRFFAERPEGSVSTLKIQRTQQEDSAVYLCASSPRGESYGYTFGSGTRLTVV.

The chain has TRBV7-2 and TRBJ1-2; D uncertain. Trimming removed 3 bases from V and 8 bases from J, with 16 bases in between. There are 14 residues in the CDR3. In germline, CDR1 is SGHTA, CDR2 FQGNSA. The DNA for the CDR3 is TGTGCCAGCAGCTTTGCAGGATCTCCACGGGGCTACACCTTC. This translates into CASSFAGSPRGYTF.

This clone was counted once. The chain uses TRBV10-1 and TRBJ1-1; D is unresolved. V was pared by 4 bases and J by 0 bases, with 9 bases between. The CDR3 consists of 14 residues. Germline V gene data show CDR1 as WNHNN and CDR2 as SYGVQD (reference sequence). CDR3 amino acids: CASSGGNLNTEAFF. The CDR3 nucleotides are TGCGCCAGCAGTGGAGGGAACTTGAACACTGAAGCTTTCTTT.

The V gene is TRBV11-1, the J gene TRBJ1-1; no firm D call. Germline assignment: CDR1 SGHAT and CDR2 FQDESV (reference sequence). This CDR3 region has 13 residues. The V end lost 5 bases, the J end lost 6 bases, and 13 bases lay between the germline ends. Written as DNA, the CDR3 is TGTGCCAGCAGCCCGGAGGGATTCCCTGAAGCTTTCTTT. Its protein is CASSPEGFPEAFF.

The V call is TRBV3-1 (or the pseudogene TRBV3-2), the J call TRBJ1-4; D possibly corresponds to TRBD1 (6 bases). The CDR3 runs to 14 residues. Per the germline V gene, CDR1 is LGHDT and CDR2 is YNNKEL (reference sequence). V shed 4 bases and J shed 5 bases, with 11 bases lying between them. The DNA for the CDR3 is TGTGCCAGCAGCCGAGGACAGTCAAATGAAAAACTGTTTTTT. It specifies CASSRGQSNEKLFF.

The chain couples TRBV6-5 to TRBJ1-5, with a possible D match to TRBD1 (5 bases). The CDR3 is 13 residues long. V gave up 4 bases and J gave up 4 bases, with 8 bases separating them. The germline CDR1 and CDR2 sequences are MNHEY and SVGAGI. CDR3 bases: TGTGCCAGCAGTTTACAGGTTAATCAGCCCCAGCATTTT. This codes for CASSLQVNQPQHF.

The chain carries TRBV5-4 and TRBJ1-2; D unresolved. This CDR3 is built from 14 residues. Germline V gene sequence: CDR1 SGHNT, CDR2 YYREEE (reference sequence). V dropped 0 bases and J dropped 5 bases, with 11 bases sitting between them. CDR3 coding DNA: TGTGCCAGCAGCTTGGGGCAGGAAGTATATGGCTACACCTTC. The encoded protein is CASSLGQEVYGYTF.

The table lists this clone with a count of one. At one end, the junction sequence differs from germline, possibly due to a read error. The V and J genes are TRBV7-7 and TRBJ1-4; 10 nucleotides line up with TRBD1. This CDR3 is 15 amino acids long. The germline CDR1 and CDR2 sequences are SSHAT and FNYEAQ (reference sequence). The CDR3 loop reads CASSRTGGTNEKLFF. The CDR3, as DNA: TGTGCTAGCAGCCGGACAGGGGGTACTAATGAAAAACTGTTTTTT.

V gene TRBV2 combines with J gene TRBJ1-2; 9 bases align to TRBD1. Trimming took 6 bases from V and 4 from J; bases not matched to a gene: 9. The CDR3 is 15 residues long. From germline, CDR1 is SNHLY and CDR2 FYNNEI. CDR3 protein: CASSPTGGAPYGYTF. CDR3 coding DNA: TGTGCCAGCAGCCCCACAGGGGGCGCCCCCTATGGCTACACCTTC.

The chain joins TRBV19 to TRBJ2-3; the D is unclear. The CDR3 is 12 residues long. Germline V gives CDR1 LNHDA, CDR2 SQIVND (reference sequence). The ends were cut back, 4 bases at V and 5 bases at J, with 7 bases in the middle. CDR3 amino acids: CASSTRRDTQYF. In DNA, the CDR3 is TGTGCCAGTAGTACACGGAGAGATACGCAGTATTTT.